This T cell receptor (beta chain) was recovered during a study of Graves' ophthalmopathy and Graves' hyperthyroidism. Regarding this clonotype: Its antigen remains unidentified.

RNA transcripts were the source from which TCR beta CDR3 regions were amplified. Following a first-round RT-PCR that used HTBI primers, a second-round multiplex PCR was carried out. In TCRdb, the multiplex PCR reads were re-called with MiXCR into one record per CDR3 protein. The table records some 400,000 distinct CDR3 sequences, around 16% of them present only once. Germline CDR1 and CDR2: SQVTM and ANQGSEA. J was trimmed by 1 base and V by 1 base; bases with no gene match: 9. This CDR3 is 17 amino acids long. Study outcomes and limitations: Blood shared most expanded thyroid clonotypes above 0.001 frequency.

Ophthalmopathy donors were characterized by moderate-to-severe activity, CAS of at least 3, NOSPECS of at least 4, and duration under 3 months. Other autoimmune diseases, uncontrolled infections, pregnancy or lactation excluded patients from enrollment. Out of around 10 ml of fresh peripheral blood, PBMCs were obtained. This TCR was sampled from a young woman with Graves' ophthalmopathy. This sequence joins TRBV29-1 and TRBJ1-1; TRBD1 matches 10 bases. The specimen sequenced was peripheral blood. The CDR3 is CSVEGGTGALGNTEAFF. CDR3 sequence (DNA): TGCAGCGTTGAAGGGGGGACAGGGGCTTTAGGGAACACTGAAGCTTTCTTT.